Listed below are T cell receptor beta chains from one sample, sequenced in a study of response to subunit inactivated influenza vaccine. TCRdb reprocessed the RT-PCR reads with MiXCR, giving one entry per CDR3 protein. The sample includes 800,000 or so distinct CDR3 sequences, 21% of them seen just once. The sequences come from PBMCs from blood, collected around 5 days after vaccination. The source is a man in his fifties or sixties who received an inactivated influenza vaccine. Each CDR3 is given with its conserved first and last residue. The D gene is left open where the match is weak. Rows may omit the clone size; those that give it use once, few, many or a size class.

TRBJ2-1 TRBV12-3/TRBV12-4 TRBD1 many TGTGCCAGCAGTCGGACAGGGAACAATGAGCAGTTCTTC CASSRTGNNEQFF
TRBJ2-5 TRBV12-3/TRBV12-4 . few TGTGCCAGCAGTTTTTCCGCGGAGGAGACCCAGTACTTC CASSFSAEETQYF
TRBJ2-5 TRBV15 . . TGTGCCACCAGTCACAGGAGGGGAGAGACCCAGTACTTC CATSHRRGETQYF
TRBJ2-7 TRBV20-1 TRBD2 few TGCAGCGTCGGGACTAGCGGGCCCTACGAGCAGTACTTC CSVGTSGPYEQYF
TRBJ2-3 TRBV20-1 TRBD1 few TGCAGTGCTACGACAGGGCCCCGGCGAAGTACGCAGTATTTT CSATTGPRRSTQYF
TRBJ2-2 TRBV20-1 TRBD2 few TGCAGTGCAAGAGGGACTAGCGGGAGTAGGGAGCTGTTTTTT CSARGTSGSRELFF
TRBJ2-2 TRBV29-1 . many TGCAGCGGCTGGGCGAACACCGGGGAGCTGTTTTTT CSGWANTGELFF
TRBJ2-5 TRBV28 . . TGTGCCATCGGCCGGGGGCTGGGCTACGAGACCCAGTACTTC CAIGRGLGYETQYF
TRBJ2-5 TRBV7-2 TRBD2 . TGTGCCAGCAGCTTACGGGCTGTGGGAGGGTCAGAGACCCAGTACTTC CASSLRAVGGSETQYF
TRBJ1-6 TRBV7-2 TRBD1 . TGTGCCAGCAGCTACTGGACAGGCCCTATCGTCTCACCCCTCCACTTT CASSYWTGPIVSPLHF
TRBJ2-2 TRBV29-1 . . TGCAGCGTTTCCGGGAGAGCGAACACCGGGGAGCTGTTTTTT CSVSGRANTGELFF
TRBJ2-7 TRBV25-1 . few TGTGCCAGCAGTGACGAACAGGGAGGCCAGTACTTC CASSDEQGGQYF
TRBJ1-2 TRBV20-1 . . TGCAGTGCTAGATCTGGGACCATAATTCATGGCTACACCTTC CSARSGTIIHGYTF
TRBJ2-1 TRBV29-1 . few TGCAGCGTTGAAGATCGGGACGGATTCTTTTACAATGAGCAGTTCTTC CSVEDRDGFFYNEQFF
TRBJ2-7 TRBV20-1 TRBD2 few TGCAGTGCTAGAGATACGGGGGGACCCTACGAGCAGTACTTC CSARDTGGPYEQYF